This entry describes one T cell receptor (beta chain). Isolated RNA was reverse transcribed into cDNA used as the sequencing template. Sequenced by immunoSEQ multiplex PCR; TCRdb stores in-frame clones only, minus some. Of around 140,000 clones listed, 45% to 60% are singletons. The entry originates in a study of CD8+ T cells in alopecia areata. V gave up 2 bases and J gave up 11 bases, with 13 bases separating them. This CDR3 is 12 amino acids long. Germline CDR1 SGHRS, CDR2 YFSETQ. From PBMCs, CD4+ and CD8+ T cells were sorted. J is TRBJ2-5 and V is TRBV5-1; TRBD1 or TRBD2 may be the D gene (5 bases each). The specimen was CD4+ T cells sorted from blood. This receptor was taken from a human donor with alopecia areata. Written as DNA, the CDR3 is TGCGCCAGCAGCTTTGCGGTGGGGGAGCAGTACTTC. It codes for CASSFAVGEQYF.